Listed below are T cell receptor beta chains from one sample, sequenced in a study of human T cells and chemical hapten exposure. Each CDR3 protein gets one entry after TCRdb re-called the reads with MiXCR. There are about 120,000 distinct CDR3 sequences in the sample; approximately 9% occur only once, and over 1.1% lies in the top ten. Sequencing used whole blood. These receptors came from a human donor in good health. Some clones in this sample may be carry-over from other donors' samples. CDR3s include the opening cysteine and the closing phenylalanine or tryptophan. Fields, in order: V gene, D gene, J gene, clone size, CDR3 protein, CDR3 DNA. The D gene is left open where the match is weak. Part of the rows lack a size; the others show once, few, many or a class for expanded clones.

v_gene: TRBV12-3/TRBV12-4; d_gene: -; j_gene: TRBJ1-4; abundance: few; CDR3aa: CASHGATNEKLFF; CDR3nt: TGTGCCTCCCACGGGGCAACTAATGAAAAACTGTTTTTT
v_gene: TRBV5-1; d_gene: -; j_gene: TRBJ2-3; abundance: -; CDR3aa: CASSRALLHPTDTQYF; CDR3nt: TGCGCCAGCAGCCGGGCACTACTTCACCCCACAGATACGCAGTATTTT
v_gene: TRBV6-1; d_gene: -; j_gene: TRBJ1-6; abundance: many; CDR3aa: CASSEWLKGRDNSPLHF; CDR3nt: TGTGCCAGCAGTGAATGGTTGAAGGGCCGAGATAATTCACCCCTCCACTTT
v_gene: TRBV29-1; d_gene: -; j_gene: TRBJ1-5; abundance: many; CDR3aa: CSVGAGRNQPQHF; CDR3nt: TGCAGCGTTGGTGCGGGCAGGAATCAGCCCCAGCATTTT
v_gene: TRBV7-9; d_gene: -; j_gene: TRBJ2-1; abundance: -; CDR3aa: CASSNTYNEQFF; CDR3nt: TGTGCCAGCAGCAACACCTACAATGAGCAGTTCTTC
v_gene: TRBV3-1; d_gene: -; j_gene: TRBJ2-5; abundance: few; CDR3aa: CASSPDRGKETQYF; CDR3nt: TGTGCCAGCAGCCCCGACAGAGGCAAAGAGACCCAGTACTTC
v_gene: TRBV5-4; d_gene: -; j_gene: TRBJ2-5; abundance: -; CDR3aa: CASSLGRLKETQYF; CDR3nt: TGTGCCAGCAGCTTGGGACGACTAAAAGAGACCCAGTACTTC
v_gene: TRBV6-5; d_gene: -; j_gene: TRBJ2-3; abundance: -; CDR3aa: CASSSRDTDTQYF; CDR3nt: TGTGCCAGCAGTTCGAGGGACACAGATACGCAGTATTTT
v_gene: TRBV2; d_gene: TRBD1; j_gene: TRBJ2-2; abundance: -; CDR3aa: CASRPGTGNTGELFF; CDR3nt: TGTGCCAGCAGACCCGGGACAGGCAACACCGGGGAGCTGTTTTTT
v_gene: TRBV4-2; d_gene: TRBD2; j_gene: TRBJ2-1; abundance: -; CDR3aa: CASSQQEREGNEQFF; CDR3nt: TGTGCCAGCAGCCAACAGGAGCGGGAGGGTAATGAGCAGTTCTTC
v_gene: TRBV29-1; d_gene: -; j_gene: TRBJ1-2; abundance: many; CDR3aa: CSVVTRPYGYTF; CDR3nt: TGCAGCGTTGTGACAAGACCCTATGGCTACACCTTC
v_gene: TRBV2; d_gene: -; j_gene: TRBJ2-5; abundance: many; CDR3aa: CASSDPDRSEETQYF; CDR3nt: TGTGCCAGCAGTGACCCCGACAGGTCCGAGGAGACCCAGTACTTC
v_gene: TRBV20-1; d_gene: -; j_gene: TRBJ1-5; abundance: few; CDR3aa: CSATKGVSQPQHF; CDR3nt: TGCAGTGCTACTAAAGGGGTTTCGCAGCCCCAGCATTTT
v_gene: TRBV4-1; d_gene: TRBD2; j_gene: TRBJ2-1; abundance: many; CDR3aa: CASSQEPPAGGSYNEQFF; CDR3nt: TGCGCCAGCAGCCAAGAACCCCCTGCGGGAGGGTCCTACAATGAGCAGTTCTTC
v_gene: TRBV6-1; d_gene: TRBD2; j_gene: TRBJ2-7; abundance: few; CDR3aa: CASSEEAGGFDEQYF; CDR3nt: TGTGCCAGCAGTGAAGAGGCGGGGGGGTTCGACGAGCAGTACTTC
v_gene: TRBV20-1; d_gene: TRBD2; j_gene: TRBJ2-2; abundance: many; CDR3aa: CSARDLVAGVRAGELFF; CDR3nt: TGCAGTGCTAGAGATCTGGTAGCGGGAGTACGGGCCGGGGAGCTGTTTTTT
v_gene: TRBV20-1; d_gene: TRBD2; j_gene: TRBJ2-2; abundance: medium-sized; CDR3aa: CSARDTSGGDTGELFF; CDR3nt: TGCAGTGCTAGAGATACTAGCGGGGGGGACACCGGGGAGCTGTTTTTT
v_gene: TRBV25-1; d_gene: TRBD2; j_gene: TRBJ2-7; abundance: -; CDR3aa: CASSESRAAGVYEQYF; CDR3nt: TGTGCCAGCAGTGAATCCCGAGCAGCGGGAGTCTACGAGCAGTACTTC
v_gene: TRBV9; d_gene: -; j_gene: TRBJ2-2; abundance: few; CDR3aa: CASAPGPNTGELFF; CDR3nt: TGTGCCAGCGCCCCGGGACCTAACACCGGGGAGCTGTTTTTT
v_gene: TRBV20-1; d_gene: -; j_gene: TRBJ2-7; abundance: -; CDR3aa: CSANEGTNYEQYF; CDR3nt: TGCAGTGCCAACGAGGGGACCAACTACGAGCAGTACTTC
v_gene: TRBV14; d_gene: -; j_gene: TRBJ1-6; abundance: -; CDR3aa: CASSQDRDGNSPLHF; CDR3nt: TGTGCCAGCAGCCAAGACCGGGACGGGAATTCACCCCTCCACTTT
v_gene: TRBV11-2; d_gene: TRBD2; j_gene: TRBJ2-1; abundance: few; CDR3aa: CASYDSGGPRNEQFF; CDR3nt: TGTGCCAGCTATGATTCGGGGGGGCCGAGGAATGAGCAGTTCTTC
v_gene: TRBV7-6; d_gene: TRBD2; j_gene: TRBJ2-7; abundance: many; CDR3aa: CASSLASGEFYEQYF; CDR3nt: TGTGCCAGCAGCTTGGCTAGCGGGGAGTTCTACGAGCAGTACTTC
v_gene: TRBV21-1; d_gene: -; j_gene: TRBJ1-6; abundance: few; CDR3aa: CASSCQTINSPLHF; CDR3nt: TGTGCCAGCAGCTGTCAAACCATTAATTCACCCCTCCACTTT
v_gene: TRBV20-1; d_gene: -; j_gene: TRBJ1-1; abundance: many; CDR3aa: CSAHPQGNTEAFF; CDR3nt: TGCAGTGCTCACCCACAGGGTAACACTGAAGCTTTCTTT
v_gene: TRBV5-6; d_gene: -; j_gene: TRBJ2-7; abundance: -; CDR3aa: CASSQRPGVTGGDEQYF; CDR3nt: TGTGCCAGCAGCCAAAGGCCGGGCGTCACAGGCGGTGACGAGCAGTACTTC
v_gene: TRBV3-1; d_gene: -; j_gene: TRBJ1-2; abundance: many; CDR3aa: CASSPTGSNGYTF; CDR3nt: TGTGCCAGCAGCCCGACAGGCTCGAATGGCTACACCTTC
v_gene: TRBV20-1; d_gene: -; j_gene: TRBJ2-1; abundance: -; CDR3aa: CSARVTTNEQFF; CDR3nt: TGCAGTGCTAGAGTCACAACCAATGAGCAGTTCTTC